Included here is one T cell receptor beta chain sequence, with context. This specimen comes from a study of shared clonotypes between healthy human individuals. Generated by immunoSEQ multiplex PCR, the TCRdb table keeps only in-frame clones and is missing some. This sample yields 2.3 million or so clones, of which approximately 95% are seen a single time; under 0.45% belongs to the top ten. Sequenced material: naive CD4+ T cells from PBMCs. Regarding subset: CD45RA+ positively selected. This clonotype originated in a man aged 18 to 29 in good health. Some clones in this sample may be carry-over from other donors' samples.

CDR3 coding DNA: TGTGCCAGCAGCTCCTCCGGGACTAGCGGGGATACGCAGTATTTT. Amino acid sequence: CASSSSGTSGDTQYF. This chain links TRBV7-3 with TRBJ2-3; 12 bases fit TRBD2. The length of the CDR3 is 15 residues. V gave up 4 bases and J gave up 6 bases; unmatched junction bases: 5. Germline lookup yields CDR1 SGHTA and CDR2 FQGTGA.